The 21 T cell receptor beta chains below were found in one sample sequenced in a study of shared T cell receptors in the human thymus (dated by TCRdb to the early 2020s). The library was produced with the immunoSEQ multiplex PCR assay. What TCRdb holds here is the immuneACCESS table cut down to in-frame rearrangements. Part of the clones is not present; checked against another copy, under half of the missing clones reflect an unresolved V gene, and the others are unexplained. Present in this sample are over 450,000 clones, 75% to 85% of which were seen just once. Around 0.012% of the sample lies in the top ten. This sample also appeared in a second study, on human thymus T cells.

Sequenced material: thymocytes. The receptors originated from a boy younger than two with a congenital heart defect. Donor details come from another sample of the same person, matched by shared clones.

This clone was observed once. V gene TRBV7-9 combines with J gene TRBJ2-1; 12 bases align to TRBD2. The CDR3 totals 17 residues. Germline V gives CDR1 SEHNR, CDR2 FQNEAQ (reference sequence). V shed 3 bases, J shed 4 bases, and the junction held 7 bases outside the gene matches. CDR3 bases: TGTGCCAGCAGCTTGGGACTGACTAGCGGGAGTTACAATGAGCAGTTCTTC. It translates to CASSLGLTSGSYNEQFF. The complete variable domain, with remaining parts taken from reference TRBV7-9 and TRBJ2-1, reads DTGVSQNPRHKITKRGQNVTFRCDPISEHNRLYWYRQTLGQGPEFLTYFQNEAQLEKSRLLSDRFSAERPKGSFSTLEIQRTEQGDSAMYLCASSLGLTSGSYNEQFFGPGTRLTVL.

Here the CDR3 reads CASSSTTPGGSSYEQYF. CDR3 nucleotide sequence: TGTGCCAGCAGTTCAACGACCCCTGGGGGGAGCTCCTACGAGCAGTACTTC. The gene calls are TRBV25-1 and TRBJ2-7; a weak D match, TRBD2 (6 bases). V was pared by 5 bases and J by 0 bases, with 20 bases between. This CDR3 has 17 amino acids. Germline lookup yields CDR1 MGHDK and CDR2 SYGVNS.

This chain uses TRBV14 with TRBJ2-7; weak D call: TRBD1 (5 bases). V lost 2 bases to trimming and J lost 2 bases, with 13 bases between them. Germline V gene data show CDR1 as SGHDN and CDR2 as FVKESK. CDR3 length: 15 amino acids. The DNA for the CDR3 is TGTGCCAGCAGCCAACAAAGGACATCAACCTACGAGCAGTACTTC. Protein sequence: CASSQQRTSTYEQYF.

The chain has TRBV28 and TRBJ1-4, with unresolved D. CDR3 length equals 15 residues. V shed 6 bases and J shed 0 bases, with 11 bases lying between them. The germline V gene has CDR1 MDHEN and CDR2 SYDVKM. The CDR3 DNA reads TGTGCCAGCAGGGGGAGAAAGGCAACTAATGAAAAACTGTTTTTT. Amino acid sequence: CASRGRKATNEKLFF.

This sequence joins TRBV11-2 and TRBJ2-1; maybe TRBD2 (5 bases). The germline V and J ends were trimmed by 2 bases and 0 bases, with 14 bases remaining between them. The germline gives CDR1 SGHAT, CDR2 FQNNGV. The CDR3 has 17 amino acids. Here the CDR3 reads CASSLSGKGSSYNEQFF. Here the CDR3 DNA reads TGTGCCAGCAGCTTAAGCGGCAAGGGTAGCTCCTACAATGAGCAGTTCTTC.

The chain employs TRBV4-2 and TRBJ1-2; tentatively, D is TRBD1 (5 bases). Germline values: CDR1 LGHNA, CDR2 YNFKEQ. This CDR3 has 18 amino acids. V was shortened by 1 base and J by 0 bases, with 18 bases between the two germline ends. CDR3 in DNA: TGTGCCAGCAGCCAAGTGCGGGGGTCGAGACCTCCTAACTATGGCTACACCTTC. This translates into CASSQVRGSRPPNYGYTF.

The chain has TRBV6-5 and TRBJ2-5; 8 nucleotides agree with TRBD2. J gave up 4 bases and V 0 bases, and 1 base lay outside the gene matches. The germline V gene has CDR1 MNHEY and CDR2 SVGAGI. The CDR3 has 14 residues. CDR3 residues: CASSYSLAGETQYF. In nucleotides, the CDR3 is TGTGCCAGCAGTTACTCGCTAGCGGGAGAGACCCAGTACTTC.

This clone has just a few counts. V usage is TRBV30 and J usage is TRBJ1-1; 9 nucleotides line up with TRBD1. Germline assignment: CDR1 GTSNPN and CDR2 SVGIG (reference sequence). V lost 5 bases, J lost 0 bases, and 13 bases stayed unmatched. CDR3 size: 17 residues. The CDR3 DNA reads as TGTGCCTGGTTGGAGGGACAGGGTTTTCCCATGAACACTGAAGCTTTCTTT. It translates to CAWLEGQGFPMNTEAFF.

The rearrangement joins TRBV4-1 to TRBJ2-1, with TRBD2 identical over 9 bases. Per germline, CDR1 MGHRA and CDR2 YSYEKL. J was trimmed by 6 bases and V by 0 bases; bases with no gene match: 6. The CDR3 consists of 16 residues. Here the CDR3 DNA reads TGCGCCAGCAGCCAAGATCGGGTTAGCGGGAGCAATGAGCAGTTCTTC. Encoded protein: CASSQDRVSGSNEQFF.

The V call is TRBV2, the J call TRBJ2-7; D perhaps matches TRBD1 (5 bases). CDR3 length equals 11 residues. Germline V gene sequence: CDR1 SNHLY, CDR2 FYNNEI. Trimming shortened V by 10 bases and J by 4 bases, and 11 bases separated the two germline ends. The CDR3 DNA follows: TGTGCCACCCAGGGTCCGTACGAGCAGTACTTC. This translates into CATQGPYEQYF.

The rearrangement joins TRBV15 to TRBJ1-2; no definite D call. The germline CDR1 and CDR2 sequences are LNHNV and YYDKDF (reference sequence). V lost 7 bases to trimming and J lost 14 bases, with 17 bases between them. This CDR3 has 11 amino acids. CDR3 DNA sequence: TGTGCCACCACCCCTGGCGGTCCTCTGACCTTC. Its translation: CATTPGGPLTF. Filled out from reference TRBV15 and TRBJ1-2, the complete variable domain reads DAMVIQNPRYQVTQFGKPVTLSCSQTLNHNVMYWYQQKSSQAPKLLFHYYDKDFNNEADTPDNFQSRRPNTSFCFLDIRSPGLGDTAMYLCATTPGGPLTFGSGTRLTVV.

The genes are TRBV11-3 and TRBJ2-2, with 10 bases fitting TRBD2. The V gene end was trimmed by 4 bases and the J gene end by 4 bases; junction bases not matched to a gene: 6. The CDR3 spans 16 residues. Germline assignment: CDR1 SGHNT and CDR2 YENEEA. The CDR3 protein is CASSSDGTSVTGELFF. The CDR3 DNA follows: TGTGCCAGCAGCTCAGACGGGACTAGCGTCACCGGGGAGCTGTTTTTT.

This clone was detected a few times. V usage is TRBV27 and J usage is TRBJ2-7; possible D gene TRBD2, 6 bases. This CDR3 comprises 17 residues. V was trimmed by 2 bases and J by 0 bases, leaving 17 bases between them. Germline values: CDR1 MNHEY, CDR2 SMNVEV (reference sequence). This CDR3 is CASSLKGAGLSSYEQYF. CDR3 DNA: TGTGCCAGCAGTTTAAAAGGAGCGGGCCTAAGCTCCTACGAGCAGTACTTC.

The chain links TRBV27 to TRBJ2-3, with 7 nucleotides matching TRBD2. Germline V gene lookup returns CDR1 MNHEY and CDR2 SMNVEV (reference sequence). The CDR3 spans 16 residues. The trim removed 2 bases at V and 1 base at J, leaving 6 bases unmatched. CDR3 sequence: CASSLRSSGGTDTQYF. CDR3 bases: TGTGCCAGCAGTTTAAGGTCAAGCGGGGGCACAGATACGCAGTATTTT.

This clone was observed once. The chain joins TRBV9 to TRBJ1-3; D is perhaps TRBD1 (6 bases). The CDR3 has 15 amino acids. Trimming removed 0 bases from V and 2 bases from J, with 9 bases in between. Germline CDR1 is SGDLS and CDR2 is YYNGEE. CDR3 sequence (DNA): TGTGCCAGCAGCGTAGAATGGACAGCTGGAAACACCATATATTTT. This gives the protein CASSVEWTAGNTIYF.

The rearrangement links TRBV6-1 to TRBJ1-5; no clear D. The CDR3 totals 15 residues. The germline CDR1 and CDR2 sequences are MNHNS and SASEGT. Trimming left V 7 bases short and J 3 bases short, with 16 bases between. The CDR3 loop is CASNWAFRINQPQHF. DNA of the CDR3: TGTGCCAGCAACTGGGCCTTTAGAATCAATCAGCCCCAGCATTTT.

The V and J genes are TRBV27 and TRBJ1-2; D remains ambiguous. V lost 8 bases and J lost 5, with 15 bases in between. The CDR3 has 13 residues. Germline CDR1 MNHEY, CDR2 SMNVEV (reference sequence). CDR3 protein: CASGVGSWYGYTF. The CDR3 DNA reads TGTGCCAGCGGCGTGGGGAGTTGGTATGGCTACACCTTC.

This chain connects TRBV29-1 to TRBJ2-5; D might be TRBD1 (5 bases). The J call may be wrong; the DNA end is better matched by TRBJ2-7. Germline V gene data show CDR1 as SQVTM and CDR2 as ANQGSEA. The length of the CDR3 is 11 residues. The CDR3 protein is CSVGRADEQYF. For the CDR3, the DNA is TGCAGCGTTGGCAGGGCGGACGAGCAGTACTTC.

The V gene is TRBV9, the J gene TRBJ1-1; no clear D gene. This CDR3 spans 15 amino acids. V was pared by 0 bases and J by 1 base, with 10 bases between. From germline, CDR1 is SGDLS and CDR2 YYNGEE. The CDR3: CASSVEAGSNTEAFF. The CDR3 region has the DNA TGTGCCAGCAGCGTAGAGGCCGGGTCGAACACTGAAGCTTTCTTT. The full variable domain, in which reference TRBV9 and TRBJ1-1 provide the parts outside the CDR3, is DSGVTQTPKHLITATGQRVTLRCSPRSGDLSVYWYQQSLDQGLQFLIQYYNGEERAKGNILERFSAQQFPDLHSELNLSSLELGDSALYFCASSVEAGSNTEAFFGQGTRLTVV.

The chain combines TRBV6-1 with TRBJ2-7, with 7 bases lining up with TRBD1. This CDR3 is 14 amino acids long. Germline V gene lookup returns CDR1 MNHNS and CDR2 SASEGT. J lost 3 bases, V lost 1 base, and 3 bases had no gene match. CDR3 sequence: CASSEEGQDYEQYF. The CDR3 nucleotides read TGTGCCAGCAGTGAAGAAGGACAGGACTACGAGCAGTACTTC.

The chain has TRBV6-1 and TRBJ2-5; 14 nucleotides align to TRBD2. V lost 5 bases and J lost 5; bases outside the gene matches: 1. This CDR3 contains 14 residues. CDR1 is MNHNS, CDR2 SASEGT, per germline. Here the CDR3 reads CASSWTSGRETQYF. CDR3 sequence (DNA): TGTGCCAGCAGTTGGACTAGCGGGAGGGAGACCCAGTACTTC.